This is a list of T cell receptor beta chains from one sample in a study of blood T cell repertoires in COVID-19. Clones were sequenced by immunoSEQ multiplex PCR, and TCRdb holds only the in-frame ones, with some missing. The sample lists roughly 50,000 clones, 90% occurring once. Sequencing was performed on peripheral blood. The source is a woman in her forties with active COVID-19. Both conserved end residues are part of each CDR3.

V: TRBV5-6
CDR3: CASSLSASGSQETQYF

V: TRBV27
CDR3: CASSLGLAGVDEQFF

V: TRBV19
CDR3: CASSILGQGFYQPQHF

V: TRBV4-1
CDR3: CASSQDPGRSEAFF

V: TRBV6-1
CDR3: CASSELRATGIQYF

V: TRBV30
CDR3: CAWNLGGNGYTF

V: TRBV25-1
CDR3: CASSEFMGLGTKETQYF

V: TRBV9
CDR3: CASSAHSDRVWPNPLHF

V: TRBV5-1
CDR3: CASSLDPPGGSTDTQYF

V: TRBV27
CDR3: CASSFLRRKPYNEQFF

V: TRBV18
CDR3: CASSPPPGLARDTQYF

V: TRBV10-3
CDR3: CAISDGDHYEQYF

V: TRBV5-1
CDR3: CASSLAGYSGYTF

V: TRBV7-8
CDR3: CASSFRTGSGYTF